This T cell receptor beta chain appears in the sequencing data of a study of blood T cell repertoires in COVID-19. Study background: Material from acute and convalescent COVID-19 was sourced from the United States, Italy and Spain. T cells, B-cell-depleted T cells, or PBMCs provided the cDNA or gDNA that served as material.

In the source study's methods: Using reference gene primer amplification, nucleated cell counts were estimated. The repertoire was sequenced with immunoSEQ multiplex PCR; TCRdb's copy has only in-frame clones and lacks some. Clonal size and the V and J genes are those of that table, whereas D and trimming came from the DNA. This sample has 130,000 or so clones, with almost 80% found just once. V was shortened by 4 bases and J by 6 bases, with 18 bases between the two germline ends. Germline V CDR1 and CDR2: LGHNA, YNFKEQ. CDR3 length: 15 amino acids. This chain joins TRBV4-2 and TRBJ1-2, with TRBD1 as a possible D gene (6 bases). The receptor was derived from a human donor in a cohort sampled during active COVID-19. The sequenced material came from peripheral blood. The CDR3: CASSPGHLQRHGYTF. The CDR3 nucleotides read TGTGCCAGCAGCCCGGGACATCTCCAGAGGCATGGCTACACCTTC.